This is a list of T cell receptor beta chains from one sample in a study of cytomegalovirus exposure and HLA in healthy donors. Sequencing was performed with immunoSEQ multiplex PCR; in TCRdb, only in-frame clones are kept and a portion is missing. The table includes over 85,000 clones, roughly 86% detected once. Sequencing used PBMCs. The source of these receptors is a man in his forties in good health and CMV-seronegative. Each CDR3 is given with its conserved first and last residue. A D gene is named only where the DNA matches it firmly.

D gene	V gene	J gene	CDR3 protein
TRBD2	TRBV5-1	TRBJ2-3	CASSLAGTSTDTQYF
TRBD1	TRBV30	TRBJ2-7	CAWLTGGYGQYF
TRBD1	TRBV25-1	TRBJ1-1	CASSPPGTGGAEGAFF
TRBD2	TRBV19	TRBJ2-5	CASSLRLAAYQETQYF
TRBD1	TRBV6-5	TRBJ2-3	CASTAGGGGTQYF
TRBD1	TRBV6-5	TRBJ2-7	CASRPWDRDYEQYF
NA	TRBV7-9	TRBJ1-2	CASSLIPDGYTF
NA	TRBV11-3	TRBJ2-2	CASSTPGGGELFF
NA	TRBV5-1	TRBJ1-3	CASSLGQISGNTIYF
TRBD1	TRBV30	TRBJ1-1	CAWSLKGQGATDTEAFF
NA	TRBV29-1	TRBJ1-4	CSVVGSSEEKLFF
TRBD1	TRBV6-1	TRBJ1-5	CASSVDREGPQHF
TRBD1	TRBV15	TRBJ1-4	CATSRPDRVSEKLFF
NA	TRBV10-3	TRBJ1-4	CAISESRVSTNEKLFF
TRBD1	TRBV29-1	TRBJ1-1	CSALDRANTEAFF
NA	TRBV29-1	TRBJ2-3	CSHTGSWTDTQYF
TRBD2	TRBV5-1	TRBJ2-7	CASTSGGATYEQYF
NA	TRBV6-5	TRBJ2-6	CASSYSTPPGANVLTF
NA	TRBV5-1	TRBJ2-5	CASTLPGAQETQYF
NA	TRBV15	TRBJ2-7	CATSRGGSGRGSYEQYF
TRBD1	TRBV5-1	TRBJ1-4	CASSQTGVGEKLFF
NA	TRBV6-5	TRBJ2-1	CASSYPTQGEQFF
NA	TRBV10-3	TRBJ2-7	CAIMSITGDRYEQYF
TRBD2	TRBV4-2	TRBJ2-7	CASSPSGGSYEQYF
TRBD1	TRBV10-2	TRBJ2-1	CASSAPGTGDYEQFF
TRBD1	TRBV6-5	TRBJ2-2	CASSPRRGLGELFF
TRBD1	TRBV5-1	TRBJ2-2	CASRPDRVIAGELFF
TRBD1	TRBV28	TRBJ1-2	CASSSLATGQGANGYTF
TRBD2	TRBV6-5	TRBJ2-5	CASSYSGLAQETQYF
TRBD1	TRBV28	TRBJ1-6	CASSYAQGQTNSPLHF
TRBD1	TRBV29-1	TRBJ1-1	CSVGGQATEAFF
NA	TRBV28	TRBJ2-1	CASSLTGGHNEQFF
NA	TRBV11-2	TRBJ1-4	CASSLSLPATNEKLFF
TRBD1	TRBV19	TRBJ1-5	CASSIWQGANQPQHF
TRBD1	TRBV6-1	TRBJ1-4	CASLRGPEEKLFF
TRBD1	TRBV6-5	TRBJ1-5	CASSLGTGNNQPQHF
TRBD2	TRBV28	TRBJ2-5	CASSSPASGQETQYF
NA	TRBV19	TRBJ1-2	CASSIRGQPRGYTF
NA	TRBV5-6	TRBJ1-1	CASSSVTVNTEAFF
TRBD1	TRBV5-1	TRBJ2-7	CASSLGQGLSYEQYF
TRBD2	TRBV6-1	TRBJ2-5	CASSSGGLGETQYF
TRBD1	TRBV5-1	TRBJ1-1	CASSLGTGTEAFF
NA	TRBV4-1	TRBJ2-7	CASSGDFYEQYF
TRBD1	TRBV29-1	TRBJ2-5	CSVNRGLVTQYF
TRBD1	TRBV6-5	TRBJ1-2	CASSSGGAEVFYGYTF